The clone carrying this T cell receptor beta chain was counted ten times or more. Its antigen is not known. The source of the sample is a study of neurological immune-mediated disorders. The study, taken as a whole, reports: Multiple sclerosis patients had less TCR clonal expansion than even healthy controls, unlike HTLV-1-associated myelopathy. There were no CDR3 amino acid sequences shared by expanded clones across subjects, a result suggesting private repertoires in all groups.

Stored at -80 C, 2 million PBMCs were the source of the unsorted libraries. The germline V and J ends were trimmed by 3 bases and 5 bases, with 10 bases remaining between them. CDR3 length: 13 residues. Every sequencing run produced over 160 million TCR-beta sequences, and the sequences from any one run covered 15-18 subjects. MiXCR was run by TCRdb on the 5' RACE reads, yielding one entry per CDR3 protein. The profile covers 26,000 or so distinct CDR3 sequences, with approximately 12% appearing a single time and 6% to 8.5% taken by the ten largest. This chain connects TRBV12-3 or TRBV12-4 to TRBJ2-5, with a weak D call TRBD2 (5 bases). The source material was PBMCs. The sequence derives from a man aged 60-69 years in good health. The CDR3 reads CASSFEGYETQYF. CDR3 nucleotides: TGTGCCAGCAGTTTTGAGGGCTACGAGACCCAGTACTTC.